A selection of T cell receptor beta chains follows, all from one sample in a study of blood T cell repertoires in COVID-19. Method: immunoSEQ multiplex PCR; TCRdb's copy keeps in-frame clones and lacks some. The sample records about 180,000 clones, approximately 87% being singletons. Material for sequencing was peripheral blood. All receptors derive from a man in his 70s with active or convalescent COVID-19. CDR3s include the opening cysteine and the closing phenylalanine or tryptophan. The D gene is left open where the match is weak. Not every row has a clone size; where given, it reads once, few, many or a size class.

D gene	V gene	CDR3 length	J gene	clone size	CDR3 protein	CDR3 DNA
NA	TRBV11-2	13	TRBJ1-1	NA	CASRRAGPTEAFF	TGTGCCAGCCGGAGGGCAGGGCCCACTGAAGCTTTCTTT
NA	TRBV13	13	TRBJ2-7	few	CASSLGGPREQYF	TGTGCCAGCAGCTTAGGTGGTCCGAGGGAGCAGTACTTC
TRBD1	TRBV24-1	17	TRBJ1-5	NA	CATSDSGQTSVGKPQHF	TGTGCCACCAGTGACTCGGGACAGACGTCGGTTGGGAAGCCCCAGCATTTT
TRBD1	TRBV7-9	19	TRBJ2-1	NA	CASSLGRDRGKSDYNEQFF	TGTGCCAGCAGCTTAGGGAGGGACAGGGGGAAGTCGGATTACAATGAGCAGTTCTTC
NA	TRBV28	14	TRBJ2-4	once	CASSFGRVKNIQYF	TGTGCCAGCAGTTTTGGGCGAGTCAAAAACATTCAGTACTTC
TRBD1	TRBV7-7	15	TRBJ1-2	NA	CASSLGATGGRGYTF	TGTGCCAGCAGCTTAGGCGCGACAGGGGGACGTGGCTACACCTTC
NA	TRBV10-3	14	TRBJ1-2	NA	CAISVAGAYYGYTF	TGTGCCATCAGTGTTGCGGGGGCCTACTATGGCTACACCTTC
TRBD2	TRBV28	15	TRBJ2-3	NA	CASSFPTSGTDTQYF	TGTGCCAGCAGTTTCCCGACTAGCGGGACAGATACGCAGTATTTT
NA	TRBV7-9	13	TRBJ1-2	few	CASSVGNYYGYTF	TGTGCCAGCAGCGTAGGAAACTACTATGGCTACACCTTC
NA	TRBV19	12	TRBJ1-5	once	CASNQGNQPQHF	TGTGCCAGTAATCAGGGCAATCAGCCCCAGCATTTT
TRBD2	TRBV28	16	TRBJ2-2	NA	CASSLGGLARTGELFF	TGTGCCAGCAGTTTAGGGGGACTAGCGAGAACCGGGGAGCTGTTTTTT
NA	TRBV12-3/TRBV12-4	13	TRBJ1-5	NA	CASARELPKPQHF	TGTGCCAGCGCCCGTGAACTTCCGAAGCCCCAGCATTTT
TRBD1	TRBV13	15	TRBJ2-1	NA	CASSRPPDRVSEQFF	TGTGCCAGCAGCCGCCCTCCGGACAGGGTGAGTGAGCAGTTCTTC